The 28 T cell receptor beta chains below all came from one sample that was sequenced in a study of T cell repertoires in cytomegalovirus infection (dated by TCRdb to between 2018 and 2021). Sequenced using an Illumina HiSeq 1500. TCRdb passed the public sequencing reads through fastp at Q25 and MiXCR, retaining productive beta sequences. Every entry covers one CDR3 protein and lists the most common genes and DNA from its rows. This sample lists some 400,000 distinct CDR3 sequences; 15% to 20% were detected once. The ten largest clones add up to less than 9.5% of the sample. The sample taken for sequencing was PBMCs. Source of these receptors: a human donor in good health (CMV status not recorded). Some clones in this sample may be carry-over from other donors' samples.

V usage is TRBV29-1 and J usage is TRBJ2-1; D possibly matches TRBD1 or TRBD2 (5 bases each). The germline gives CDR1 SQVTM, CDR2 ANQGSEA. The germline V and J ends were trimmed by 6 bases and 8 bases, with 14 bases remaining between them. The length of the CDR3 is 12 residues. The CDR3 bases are TGCAGCGTGGGACGTCGTACGGATGAGCAGTTCTTC. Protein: CSVGRRTDEQFF.

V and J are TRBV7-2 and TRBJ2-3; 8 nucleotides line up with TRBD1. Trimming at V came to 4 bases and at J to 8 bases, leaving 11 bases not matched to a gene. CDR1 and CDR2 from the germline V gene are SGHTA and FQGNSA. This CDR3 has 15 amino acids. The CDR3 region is CASSSLAGGKVTQYF. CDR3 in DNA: TGTGCCAGCAGCTCCTTGGCAGGGGGCAAGGTTACGCAGTATTTT.

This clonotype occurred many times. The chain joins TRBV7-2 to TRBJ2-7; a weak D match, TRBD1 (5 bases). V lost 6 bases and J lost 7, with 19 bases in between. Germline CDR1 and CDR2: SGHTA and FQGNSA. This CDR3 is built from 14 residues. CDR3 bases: TGTGCCAGCAGAGGCTGGCCAGGGCTATGGGAGCAGTACTTC. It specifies CASRGWPGLWEQYF.

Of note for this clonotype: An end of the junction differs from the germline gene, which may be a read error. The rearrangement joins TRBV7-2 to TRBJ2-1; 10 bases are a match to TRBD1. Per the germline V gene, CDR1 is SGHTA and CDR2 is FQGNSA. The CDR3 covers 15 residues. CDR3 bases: TGTGCCGGCAGCCAGGGACAGGGGCGCAGGAATGAGCAGTTCTTC. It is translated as CAGSQGQGRRNEQFF.

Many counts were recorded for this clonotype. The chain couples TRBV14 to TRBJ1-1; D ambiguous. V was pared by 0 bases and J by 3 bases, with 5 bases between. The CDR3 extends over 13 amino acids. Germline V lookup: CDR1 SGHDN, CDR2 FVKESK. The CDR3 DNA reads TGTGCCAGCAGCCAAGACCGGTACACTGAAGCTTTCTTT. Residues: CASSQDRYTEAFF.

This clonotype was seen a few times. The CDR3 here is CASSPGWLADTQYF. The CDR3 DNA is TGTGCCAGCAGCCCTGGCTGGTTGGCCGATACGCAGTATTTT. V gene TRBV4-2 combines with J gene TRBJ2-3, with D unclear. Deletions cut 4 bases from V and 6 bases from J, with 14 bases between. This CDR3 has 14 amino acids. CDR1 and CDR2 from the germline V gene are LGHNA and YNFKEQ.

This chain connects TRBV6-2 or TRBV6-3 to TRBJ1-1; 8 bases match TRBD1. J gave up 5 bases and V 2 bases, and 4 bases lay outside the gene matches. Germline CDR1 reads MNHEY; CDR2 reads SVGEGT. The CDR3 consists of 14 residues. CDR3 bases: TGTGCCAGCAGTTACACAGGGGGGAGGACTGAAGCTTTCTTT. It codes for CASSYTGGRTEAFF.

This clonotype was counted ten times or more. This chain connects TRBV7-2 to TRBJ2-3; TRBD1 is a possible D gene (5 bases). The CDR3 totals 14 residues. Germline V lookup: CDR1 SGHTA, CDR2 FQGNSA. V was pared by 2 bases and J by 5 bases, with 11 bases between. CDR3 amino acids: CASSLQGGLDTQYF. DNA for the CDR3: TGTGCCAGCAGCTTACAGGGTGGGCTAGATACGCAGTATTTT.

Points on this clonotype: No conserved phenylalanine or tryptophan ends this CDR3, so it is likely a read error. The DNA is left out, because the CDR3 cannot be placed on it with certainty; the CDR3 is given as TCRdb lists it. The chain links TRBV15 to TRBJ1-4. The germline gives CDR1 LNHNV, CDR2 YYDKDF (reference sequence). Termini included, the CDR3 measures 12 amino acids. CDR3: CATSRPPDGPFY.

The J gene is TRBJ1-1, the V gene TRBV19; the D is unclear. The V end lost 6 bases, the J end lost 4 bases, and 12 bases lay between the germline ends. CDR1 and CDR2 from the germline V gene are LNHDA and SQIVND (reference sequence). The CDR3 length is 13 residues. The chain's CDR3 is CASSTLRLTEAFF. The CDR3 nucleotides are TGTGCCAGTAGCACCCTTAGGCTCACTGAAGCTTTCTTT. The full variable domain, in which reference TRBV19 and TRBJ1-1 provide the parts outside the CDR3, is DGGITQSPKYLFRKEGQNVTLSCEQNLNHDAMYWYRQDPGQGLRLIYYSQIVNDFQKGDIAEGYSVSREKKESFPLTVTSAQKNPTAFYLCASSTLRLTEAFFGQGTRLTVV.

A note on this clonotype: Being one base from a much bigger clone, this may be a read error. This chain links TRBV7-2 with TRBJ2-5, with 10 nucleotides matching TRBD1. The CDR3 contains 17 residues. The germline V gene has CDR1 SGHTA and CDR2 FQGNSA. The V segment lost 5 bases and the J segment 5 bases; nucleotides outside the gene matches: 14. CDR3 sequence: CTSSPRGQGRVMETQYF. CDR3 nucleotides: TGTACCAGCAGCCCACGGGGACAGGGGCGGGTGATGGAGACCCAGTACTTC.

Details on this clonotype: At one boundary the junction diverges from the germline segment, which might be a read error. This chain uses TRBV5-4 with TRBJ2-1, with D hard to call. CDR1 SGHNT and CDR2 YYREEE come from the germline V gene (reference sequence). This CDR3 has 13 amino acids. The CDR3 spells CASRLDLPAEQFF. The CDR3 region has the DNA TGTGCCAGCAGATTGGACCTGCCCGCAGAGCAGTTCTTC.

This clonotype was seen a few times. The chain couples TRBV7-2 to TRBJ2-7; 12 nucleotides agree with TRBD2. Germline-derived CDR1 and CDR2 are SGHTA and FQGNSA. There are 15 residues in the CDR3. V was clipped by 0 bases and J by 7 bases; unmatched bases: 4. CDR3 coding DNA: TGTGCCAGCAGCTTAGCCCCACTAGCGGGAGGTGAGCAGTACTTC. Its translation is CASSLAPLAGGEQYF. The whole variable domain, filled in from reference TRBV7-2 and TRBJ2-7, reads GAGVSQSPSNKVTEKGKDVELRCDPISGHTALYWYRQSLGQGLEFLIYFQGNSAPDKSGLPSDRFSAERTGGSVSTLTIQRTQQEDSAVYLCASSLAPLAGGEQYFGPGTRLTVT.

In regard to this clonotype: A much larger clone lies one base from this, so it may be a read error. The CDR3 protein is CTSSLLGSSTYNEQFF. The CDR3, as DNA: TGTACCAGCAGCTTACTTGGGTCGAGTACCTACAATGAGCAGTTCTTC. This sequence joins TRBV7-8 and TRBJ2-1; no clear D gene. Looked up from germline, CDR1 is SGHVS and CDR2 is FQNEAQ. The CDR3 is 16 residues long.

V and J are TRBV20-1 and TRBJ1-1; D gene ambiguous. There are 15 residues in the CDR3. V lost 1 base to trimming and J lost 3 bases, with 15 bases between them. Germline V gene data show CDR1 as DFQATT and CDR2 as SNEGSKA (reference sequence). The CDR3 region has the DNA TGCAGTGCTAGAGTGCTTGGGCTCGGAGACACTGAAGCTTTCTTT. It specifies CSARVLGLGDTEAFF.

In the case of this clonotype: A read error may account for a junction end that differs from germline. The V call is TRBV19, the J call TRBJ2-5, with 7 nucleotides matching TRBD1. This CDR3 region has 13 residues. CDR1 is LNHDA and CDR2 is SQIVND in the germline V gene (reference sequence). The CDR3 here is CASSIALGQAGDF. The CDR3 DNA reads TGTGCCAGTAGTATAGCCCTTGGACAGGCCGGGGACTTC.

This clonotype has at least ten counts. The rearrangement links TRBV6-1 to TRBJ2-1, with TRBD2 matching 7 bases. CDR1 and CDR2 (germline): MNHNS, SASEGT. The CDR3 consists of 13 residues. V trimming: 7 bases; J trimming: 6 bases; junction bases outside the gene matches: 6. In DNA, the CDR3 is TGTGCCAGCATTCCCCCGGGGGGCAATGAGCAGTTCTTC. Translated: CASIPPGGNEQFF.

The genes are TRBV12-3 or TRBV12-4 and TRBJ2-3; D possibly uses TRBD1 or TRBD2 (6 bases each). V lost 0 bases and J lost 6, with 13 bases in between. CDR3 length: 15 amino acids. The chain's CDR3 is CASSLAKAGGDTQYF. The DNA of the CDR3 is TGTGCCAGCAGTTTAGCTAAGGCCGGGGGCGATACGCAGTATTTT.

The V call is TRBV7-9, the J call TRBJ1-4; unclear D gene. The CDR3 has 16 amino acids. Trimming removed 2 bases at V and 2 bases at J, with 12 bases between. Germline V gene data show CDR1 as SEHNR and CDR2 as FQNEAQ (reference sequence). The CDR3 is CASSLKAGITNEKLFF. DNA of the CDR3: TGTGCCAGCAGCTTAAAGGCGGGGATCACTAATGAAAAACTGTTTTTT.

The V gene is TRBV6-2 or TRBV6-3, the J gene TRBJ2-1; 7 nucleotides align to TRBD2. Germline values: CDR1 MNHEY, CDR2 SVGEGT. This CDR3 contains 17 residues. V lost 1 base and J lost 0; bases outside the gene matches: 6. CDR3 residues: CASSYFPSGSSYNEQFF. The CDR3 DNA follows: TGTGCCAGCAGTTACTTTCCTAGCGGAAGCTCCTACAATGAGCAGTTCTTC.

CDR3 DNA sequence: TGTGCCACCAGCAGACCCGGGACAGGGGCGGAAAAACTGTTTTTT. Amino acid sequence: CATSRPGTGAEKLFF. The rearrangement links TRBV15 to TRBJ1-4; 10 bases fit TRBD1. Per the germline V gene, CDR1 is LNHNV and CDR2 is YYDKDF (reference sequence). Trimming at V came to 2 bases and at J to 8 bases, leaving 5 bases not matched to a gene. The CDR3 runs to 15 residues.

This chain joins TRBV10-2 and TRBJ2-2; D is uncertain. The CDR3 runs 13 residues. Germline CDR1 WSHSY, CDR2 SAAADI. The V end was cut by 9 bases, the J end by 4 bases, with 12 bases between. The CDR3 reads CASASYGTGELFF. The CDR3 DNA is TGCGCCAGTGCCAGCTACGGCACCGGGGAGCTGTTTTTT.

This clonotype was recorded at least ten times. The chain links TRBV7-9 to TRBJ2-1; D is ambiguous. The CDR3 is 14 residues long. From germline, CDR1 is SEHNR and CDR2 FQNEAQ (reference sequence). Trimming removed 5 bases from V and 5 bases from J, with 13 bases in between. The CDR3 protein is CASSPPKGNNEQFF. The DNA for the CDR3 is TGTGCCAGCAGCCCACCCAAAGGAAACAATGAGCAGTTCTTC.

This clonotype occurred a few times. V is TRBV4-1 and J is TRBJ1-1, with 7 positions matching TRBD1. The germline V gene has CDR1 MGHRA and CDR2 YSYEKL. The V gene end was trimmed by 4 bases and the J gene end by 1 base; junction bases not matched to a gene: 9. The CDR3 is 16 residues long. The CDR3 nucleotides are TGCGCCAGCAGCCTTACAACCGGGACAGCGAACACTGAAGCTTTCTTT. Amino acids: CASSLTTGTANTEAFF.

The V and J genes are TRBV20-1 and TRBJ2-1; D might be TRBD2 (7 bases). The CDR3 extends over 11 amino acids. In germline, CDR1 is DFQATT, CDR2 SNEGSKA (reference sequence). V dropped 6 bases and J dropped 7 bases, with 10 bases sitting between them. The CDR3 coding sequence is TGCAGTGCCGGGGGGCAGAATGAGCAGTTCTTC. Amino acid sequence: CSAGGQNEQFF.

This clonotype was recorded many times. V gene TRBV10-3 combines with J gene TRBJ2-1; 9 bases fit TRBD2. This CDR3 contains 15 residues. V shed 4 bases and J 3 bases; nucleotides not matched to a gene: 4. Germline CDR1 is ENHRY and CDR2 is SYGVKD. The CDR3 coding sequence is TGTGCCATCAGTGCCCAGCGGGGGGACTACAATGAGCAGTTCTTC. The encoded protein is CAISAQRGDYNEQFF.

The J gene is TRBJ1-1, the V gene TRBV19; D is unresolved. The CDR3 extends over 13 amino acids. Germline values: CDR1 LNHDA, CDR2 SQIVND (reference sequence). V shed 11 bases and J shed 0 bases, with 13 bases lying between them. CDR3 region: CAAARSVNTEAFF. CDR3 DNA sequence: TGTGCCGCGGCCCGCTCAGTGAACACTGAAGCTTTCTTT.

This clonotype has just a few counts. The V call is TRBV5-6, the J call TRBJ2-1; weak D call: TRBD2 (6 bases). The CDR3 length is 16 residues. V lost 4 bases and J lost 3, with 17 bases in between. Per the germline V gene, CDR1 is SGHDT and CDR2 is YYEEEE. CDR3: CASSLGGGMLYNEQFF. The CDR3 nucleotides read TGTGCCAGCAGCCTCGGAGGAGGGATGCTCTACAATGAGCAGTTCTTC.